The present entry profiles one TCR beta chain with its context. Authors' analysis steps: Scientists estimated how many nucleated cells there were by amplifying reference gene primers. Sequencing was performed with immunoSEQ multiplex PCR; in TCRdb, only in-frame clones are kept and a portion is missing. That table is the source of V, J and clone size, and D and trimming were worked out from the DNA. The table lists under 250,000 clones, approximately 88% of them singletons. The V gene's germline CDR1 is MDHEN and CDR2 SYDVKM. The CDR3 runs 12 residues. V lost 7 bases to trimming and J lost 7 bases, with 13 bases between them. The sample is drawn from a study of blood T cell repertoires in COVID-19. Looking at the study overall: Spain, Italy and the United States supplied samples that represented acute and convalescent COVID-19. Sample material is recorded as cDNA or gDNA derived from T cells, B-cell-depleted T cells, or PBMCs.

Sequencing input: peripheral blood. The V and J genes are TRBV28 and TRBJ1-2, with TRBD1 as a possible D gene (6 bases). The source is a man aged 40-50 years with acute or convalescent COVID-19. The CDR3 coding sequence is TGTGCCAGCAATAGACAGGCGGGTGGCTACACCTTC. It yields the protein CASNRQAGGYTF.